Following are 24 T cell receptor beta chains from one sample sequenced in a study of T-cell reconstitution after alpha-beta-depleted transplantation in children. During its preparation, the TCRbeta library received unique molecular identifiers. TCRdb ran MiXCR on the PCR reads and lists one entry per CDR3 protein. The sample contains hundreds of thousands of distinct CDR3 sequences, roughly 14% of which appear only once. The sample consisted of PBMCs, taken from the stem cell graft. The receptors come from a human donor who donated a stem cell graft to a child with Fanconi anemia.

This clonotype occurred a few times. V is TRBV4-3 and J is TRBJ2-5; the match to TRBD1 covers 8 bases. J gave up 2 bases and V 4 bases, and 12 bases lay outside the gene matches. Germline CDR1 and CDR2: LGHNA and YSLEER. The length of the CDR3 is 17 residues. The CDR3 is CASSRDPGGSGQETQYF. The CDR3 region has the DNA TGCGCCAGCAGCCGCGACCCAGGGGGCTCGGGACAAGAGACCCAGTACTTC.

The table lists this clonotype with a few counts. CDR3 bases: TGCGCCAGCAGCTTGGAAGCGACCGGGACTTATGGCTACACCTTC. Translating it yields CASSLEATGTYGYTF. The genes are TRBV5-1 and TRBJ1-2; D possibly corresponds to TRBD1 (5 bases). The V and J ends lost 0 bases and 5 bases respectively, with 14 bases between them. Germline lookup yields CDR1 SGHRS and CDR2 YFSETQ. The CDR3 consists of 15 residues.

The rearrangement uses TRBV20-1 and TRBJ1-2, with a tentative D call TRBD1 (6 bases). Germline V lookup: CDR1 DFQATT, CDR2 SNEGSKA (reference sequence). V was cut by 4 bases and J by 5 bases, with 23 bases left in between. The CDR3 totals 16 residues. The CDR3 region has the DNA TGCAGTGCTATCCCTCCTAATCGGGGGCGGGCTTATGGCTACACCTTC. It translates to CSAIPPNRGRAYGYTF.

This clonotype was observed a handful of times. This sequence joins TRBV6-1 and TRBJ1-4; 9 nucleotides agree with TRBD1. The V gene's germline CDR1 is MNHNS and CDR2 SASEGT. V was pared by 8 bases and J by 10 bases, with 5 bases of the junction left unmatched. This CDR3 spans 12 amino acids. As DNA, the CDR3 is TGTGCCAGCGAACAGGGGGCAGGAAAACTGTTTTTT. Residues: CASEQGAGKLFF.

The sample holds many counts of this clonotype. The J gene is TRBJ1-2, the V gene TRBV5-1, with D uncertain. Trimming stripped 4 bases from V and 10 bases from J, with 17 bases between. Per germline, CDR1 SGHRS and CDR2 YFSETQ. This CDR3 has 13 amino acids. CDR3 region: CASSENSGPHYTF. The DNA for the CDR3 is TGCGCCAGCAGCGAAAATTCCGGGCCCCACTACACCTTC.

The chain carries TRBV29-1 and TRBJ2-1; D perhaps matches TRBD1 (6 bases). Deletions cut 4 bases from V and 2 bases from J, with 9 bases between. CDR1 is SQVTM, CDR2 ANQGSEA, per germline. The CDR3 sequence is 13 residues long. The DNA of the CDR3 is TGCAGCGTTGCAGGGGTTACCTACAATGAGCAGTTCTTC. Translated, it gives CSVAGVTYNEQFF.

This rearrangement joins TRBV27 to TRBJ2-7, with D uncertain. V was clipped by 8 bases and J by 0 bases, with 14 bases between them. This CDR3 is built from 14 residues. Germline CDR1 and CDR2: MNHEY and SMNVEV (reference sequence). The CDR3: CASGRLISSYEQYF. CDR3 sequence (DNA): TGTGCCAGCGGTCGACTGATTAGCTCCTACGAGCAGTACTTC.

This clonotype occurred once. The gene calls are TRBV4-3 and TRBJ2-1; 9 bases match TRBD1. This CDR3 is built from 17 residues. CDR1 and CDR2 (germline): LGHNA, YSLEER. The V and J ends lost 1 base and 6 bases, in that order; junction bases with no gene match: 10. The CDR3 loop is CASSQGTGTGYFNEQFF. DNA for the CDR3: TGCGCCAGCAGCCAAGGTACCGGGACAGGGTATTTCAATGAGCAGTTCTTC.

This clonotype has more than one count but fewer than ten. CDR3 DNA: TGTGCCAGCAGCCCGTGGCCAGGGGCGACGACAGATACGCAGTATTTT. Its protein product is CASSPWPGATTDTQYF. The V and J genes are TRBV4-2 and TRBJ2-3; possible D gene TRBD1, 6 bases. The CDR3 has 16 amino acids. CDR1 and CDR2 from the germline V gene are LGHNA and YNFKEQ. V was clipped by 4 bases and J by 3 bases, with 17 bases between them.

This clonotype was observed a few times. V and J are TRBV10-3 and TRBJ1-6; TRBD1 might be the D (6 bases). CDR3 length: 14 residues. Germline values: CDR1 ENHRY, CDR2 SYGVKD. The V and J ends lost 10 bases and 5 bases respectively, with 15 bases between them. CDR3 loop: CATSGAADNSPLHF. CDR3 DNA: TGTGCCACCTCGGGGGCAGCTGATAATTCACCCCTCCACTTT.

This clonotype showed up many times. The chain has TRBV29-1 and TRBJ2-7, with TRBD1 as a possible D gene (6 bases). Germline loops: CDR1 SQVTM, CDR2 ANQGSEA. The CDR3 runs to 12 residues. The CDR3 loop reads CSVGHPTYEQYF. DNA for the CDR3: TGCAGTGTGGGACATCCCACCTACGAGCAGTACTTC.

This clonotype was found many times. The gene calls are TRBV12-3 or TRBV12-4 and TRBJ1-2; TRBD1 might be the D (5 bases). This CDR3 has 15 residues. Trimming cost V 2 bases and J 2 bases, with 12 bases left between them. Here the CDR3 DNA reads TGTGCCAGCAGTTTATCCCAGGGAGGGAACTATGGCTACACCTTC. Translated: CASSLSQGGNYGYTF.

This clonotype was counted between two and nine times. The chain is built from TRBV2 and TRBJ1-1; D unresolved. The CDR3 is 13 amino acids. V was cut by 1 base and J by 2 bases, with 5 bases left in between. Germline V lookup: CDR1 SNHLY, CDR2 FYNNEI. CDR3 loop: CASSEDLNTEAFF. CDR3 coding DNA: TGTGCCAGCAGTGAAGACCTAAACACTGAAGCTTTCTTT.

This clonotype has a count of ten or more. The chain combines TRBV28 with TRBJ2-2; 10 bases line up with TRBD1. The CDR3 loop spans 15 amino acids. The V gene's germline CDR1 is MDHEN and CDR2 SYDVKM. Trimming cost V 6 bases and J 5 bases; bases outside gene matches: 6. CDR3 DNA: TGTGCCAGCAGCAGGACAGGGGGAGGGACCGGGGAGCTGTTTTTT. Amino acid sequence: CASSRTGGGTGELFF.

This clonotype showed up many times. The chain employs TRBV28 and TRBJ2-1; possibly TRBD1 for D (6 bases). Germline loops: CDR1 MDHEN, CDR2 SYDVKM. With 8 bases removed from V and 9 bases from J, the gap between germline ends came to 26 bases. The CDR3 contains 16 residues. The CDR3 DNA reads as TGTGCCAGCCGAGCTGGGGGCAGGGACGGGGAGAGTGAGCAGTTCTTC. It translates to CASRAGGRDGESEQFF.

J is TRBJ1-2 and V is TRBV7-2; TRBD1 matches at 7 bases. The germline gives CDR1 SGHTA, CDR2 FQGNSA. After removal of 6 bases from V and 4 bases from J, the junction contained 5 bases not matched to a gene. The CDR3 runs to 13 residues. The DNA for the CDR3 is TGTGCCAGCAGACCGGACAGGACCTATGGCTACACCTTC. This translates into CASRPDRTYGYTF.

This clonotype was observed a few times. The chain has TRBV5-1 and TRBJ2-2; D uncertain. Germline assignment: CDR1 SGHRS and CDR2 YFSETQ. V dropped 4 bases and J dropped 0 bases, with 13 bases sitting between them. The CDR3 sequence is 16 residues long. CDR3 region: CASSARSSTNTGELFF. In DNA form, the CDR3 reads TGCGCCAGCAGCGCCCGATCCAGTACGAACACCGGGGAGCTGTTTTTT.

A remark on this clonotype: In this CDR3 the conserved last residue, phenylalanine or tryptophan, is missing, so a read error is likely. This chain links TRBV30 with TRBJ1-2; unclear D gene. The V gene's germline CDR1 is GTSNPN and CDR2 SVGIG (reference sequence). The CDR3 contains 13 residues. Trimming removed 2 bases from V and 6 bases from J, with 13 bases in between. The CDR3 sequence is CAWSPDIFDGYTS. The DNA of the CDR3 is TGTGCCTGGAGTCCCGACATCTTCGATGGCTACACCTCC.

This rearrangement joins TRBV3-1 to TRBJ1-2; 9 bases align to TRBD1. Germline CDR1 is LGHDT and CDR2 is YNNKEL (reference sequence). V dropped 1 base and J dropped 8; count of bases not matched to a gene: 8. There are 15 residues in the CDR3. Here the CDR3 DNA reads TGTGCCAGCAGCCAAGGCCTCGGGACAGGGAGCGGCTACACCTTC. Residues: CASSQGLGTGSGYTF.

This CDR3 reads CASSLRTGSYNSPLHF. In DNA form, the CDR3 reads TGTGCCAGCAGCTTAAGGACAGGCTCCTATAATTCACCCCTCCACTTT. J is TRBJ1-6 and V is TRBV12-3 or TRBV12-4; TRBD1 agrees at 7 bases. The V gene end was trimmed by 6 bases and the J gene end by 0 bases; junction bases not matched to a gene: 5. The CDR3 is made up of 16 amino acids.

The chain uses TRBV4-3 and TRBJ1-1; 9 nucleotides agree with TRBD1. From germline, CDR1 is LGHNA and CDR2 YSLEER. The trim removed 1 base at V and 1 base at J, leaving 7 bases unmatched. This CDR3 is built from 17 residues. In nucleotides, the CDR3 is TGCGCCAGCAGCCAAGCCCTCCAGGACAGGGGGAACACTGAAGCTTTCTTT. Translating gives CASSQALQDRGNTEAFF.

There are many counts of this clonotype. The genes are TRBV3-1 and TRBJ2-2, with D tentatively TRBD1 or TRBD2 (6 bases each). The V gene lost 4 bases and the J gene lost 5 bases, with 14 bases spanning the gap. CDR1 LGHDT and CDR2 YNNKEL come from the germline V gene (reference sequence). This CDR3 region has 15 residues. The CDR3 here is CASSPYGGRTGELFF. DNA for the CDR3: TGTGCCAGCAGCCCCTATGGGGGGCGAACCGGGGAGCTGTTTTTT.

This clonotype was picked up a small number of times. V is TRBV3-1 and J is TRBJ2-2; 7 positions match TRBD2. V lost 7 bases, J lost 2 bases, and 7 bases stayed unmatched. This CDR3 spans 15 amino acids. Germline lookup yields CDR1 LGHDT and CDR2 YNNKEL (reference sequence). DNA of the CDR3: TGTGCCAGCACAACGGGGGGACTTAACACCGGGGAGCTGTTTTTT. Translated: CASTTGGLNTGELFF.

The CDR3 DNA follows: TGTGCCAGCAGCACGGGACAGGGGGCCCTCAATGAGCAGTTCTTC. It encodes CASSTGQGALNEQFF. The chain joins TRBV11-3 to TRBJ2-1, with 12 nucleotides matching TRBD1. J gave up 6 bases and V 5 bases, and 5 bases lay outside the gene matches. CDR3 length: 15 residues. CDR1 SGHNT and CDR2 YENEEA come from the germline V gene. Filled out from reference TRBV11-3 and TRBJ2-1, the complete variable domain reads EAGVVQSPRYKIIEKKQPVAFWCNPISGHNTLYWYLQNLGQGPELLIRYENEEAVDDSQLPKDRFSAERLKGVDSTLKIQPAELGDSAVYLCASSTGQGALNEQFFGPGTRLTVL.